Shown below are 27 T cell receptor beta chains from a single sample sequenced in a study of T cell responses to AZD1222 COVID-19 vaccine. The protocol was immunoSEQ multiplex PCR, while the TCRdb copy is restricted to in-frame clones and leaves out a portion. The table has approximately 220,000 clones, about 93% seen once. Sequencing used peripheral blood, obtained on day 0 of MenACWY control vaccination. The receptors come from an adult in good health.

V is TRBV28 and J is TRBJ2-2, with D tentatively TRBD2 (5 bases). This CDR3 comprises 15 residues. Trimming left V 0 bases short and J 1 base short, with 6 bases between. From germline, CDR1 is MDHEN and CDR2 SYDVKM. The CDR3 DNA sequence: TGTGCCAGCAGTTTATGGGGGAGGAACACCGGGGAGCTGTTTTTT. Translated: CASSLWGRNTGELFF.

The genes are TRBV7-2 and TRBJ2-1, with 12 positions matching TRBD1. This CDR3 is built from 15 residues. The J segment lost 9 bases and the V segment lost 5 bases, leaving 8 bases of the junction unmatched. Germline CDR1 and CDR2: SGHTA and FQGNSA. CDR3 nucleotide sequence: TGTGCCAGCAGCGTCCGGGACAGGGGGCGAGGTGAGCAGTTCTTC. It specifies CASSVRDRGRGEQFF.

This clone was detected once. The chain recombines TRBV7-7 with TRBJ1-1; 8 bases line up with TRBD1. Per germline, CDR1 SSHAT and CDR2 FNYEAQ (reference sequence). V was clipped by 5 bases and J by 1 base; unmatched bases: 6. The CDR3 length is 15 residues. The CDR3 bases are TGTGCCAGCAGCCCCCGGACAGGGCGGAACACTGAAGCTTTCTTT. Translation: CASSPRTGRNTEAFF.

Here the CDR3 reads CASSPAGQGPEKLFF. The CDR3, as DNA: TGTGCCAGCTCACCAGCGGGACAGGGTCCCGAAAAACTGTTTTTT. This chain uses TRBV18 with TRBJ1-4; 9 bases align to TRBD1. Germline V gives CDR1 KGHSH, CDR2 LQKENI. With 2 bases clipped from V and 8 bases from J, the junction kept 6 bases outside the gene matches. This CDR3 region has 15 residues.

This chain's CDR3 is CASSQSVGQFF. The CDR3 bases are TGTGCCAGCAGCCAAAGCGTGGGGCAGTTCTTC. The rearrangement joins TRBV7-2 to TRBJ2-1; no reliable D call. CDR3 length equals 11 residues. Germline loops: CDR1 SGHTA, CDR2 FQGNSA. V lost 5 bases and J lost 12, with 11 bases in between.

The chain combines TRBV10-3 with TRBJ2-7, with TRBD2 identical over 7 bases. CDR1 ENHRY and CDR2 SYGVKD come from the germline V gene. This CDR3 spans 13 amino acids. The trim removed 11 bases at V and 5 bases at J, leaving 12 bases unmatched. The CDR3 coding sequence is TGTGCCTCGAGGGGAGGGTCCTGGGACGAGCAGTACTTC. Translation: CASRGGSWDEQYF.

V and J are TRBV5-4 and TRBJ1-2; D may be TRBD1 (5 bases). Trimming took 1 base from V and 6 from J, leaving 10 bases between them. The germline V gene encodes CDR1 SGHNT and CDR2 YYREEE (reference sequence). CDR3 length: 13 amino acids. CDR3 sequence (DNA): TGTGCCAGCAGCTTGTGGGGGAGCGATGGCTACACCTTC. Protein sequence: CASSLWGSDGYTF.

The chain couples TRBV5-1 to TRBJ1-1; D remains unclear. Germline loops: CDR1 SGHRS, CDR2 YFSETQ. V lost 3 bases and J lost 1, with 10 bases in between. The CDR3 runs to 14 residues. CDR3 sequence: CASSSRIPNTEAFF. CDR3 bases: TGCGCCAGCAGCTCAAGGATTCCGAACACTGAAGCTTTCTTT.

In DNA, the CDR3 is TGCGCCAGCAGCTGGCGGCAGGGATCCGATACGCAGTATTTT. Translated, it gives CASSWRQGSDTQYF. The chain combines TRBV5-1 with TRBJ2-3; perhaps TRBD1 as D (5 bases). CDR3 length: 14 residues. Germline CDR1 SGHRS, CDR2 YFSETQ. Deletions cut 3 bases from V and 6 bases from J, with 14 bases between.

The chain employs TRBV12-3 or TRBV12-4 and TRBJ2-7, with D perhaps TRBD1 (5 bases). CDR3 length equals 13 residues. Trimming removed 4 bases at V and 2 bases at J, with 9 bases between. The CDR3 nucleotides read TGTGCCAGCAGTTACAACAGGCCCTACGAGCAGTACTTC. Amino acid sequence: CASSYNRPYEQYF.

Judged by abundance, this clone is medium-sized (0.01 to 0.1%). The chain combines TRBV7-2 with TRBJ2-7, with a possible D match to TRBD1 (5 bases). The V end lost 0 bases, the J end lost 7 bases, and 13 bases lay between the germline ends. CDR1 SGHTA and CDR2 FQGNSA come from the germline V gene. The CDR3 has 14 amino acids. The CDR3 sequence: CASSLALGPGEQYF. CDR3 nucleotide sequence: TGTGCCAGCAGCTTAGCTCTGGGCCCAGGGGAGCAGTACTTC.

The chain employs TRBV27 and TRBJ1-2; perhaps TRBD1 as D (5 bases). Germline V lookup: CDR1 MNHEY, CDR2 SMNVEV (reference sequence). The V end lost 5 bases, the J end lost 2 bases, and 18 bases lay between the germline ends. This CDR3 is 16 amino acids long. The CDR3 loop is CASSPRPGTGNYGYTF. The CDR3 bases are TGTGCCAGCAGTCCACGTCCCGGGACGGGCAACTATGGCTACACCTTC.

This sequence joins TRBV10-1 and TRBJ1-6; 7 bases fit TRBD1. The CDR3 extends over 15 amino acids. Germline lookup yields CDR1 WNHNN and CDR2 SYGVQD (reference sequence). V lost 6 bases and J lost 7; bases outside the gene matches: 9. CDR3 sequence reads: CASRSMTGINSPLHF. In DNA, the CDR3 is TGCGCCAGCAGGTCAATGACAGGGATCAATTCACCCCTCCACTTT.

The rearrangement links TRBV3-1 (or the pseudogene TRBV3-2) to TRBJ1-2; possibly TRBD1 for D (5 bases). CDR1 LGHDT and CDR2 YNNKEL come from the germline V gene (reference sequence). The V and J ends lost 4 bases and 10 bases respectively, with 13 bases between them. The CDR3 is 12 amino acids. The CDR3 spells CASSPGGDFYTF. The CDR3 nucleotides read TGTGCCAGCAGCCCTGGAGGGGACTTCTACACCTTC.

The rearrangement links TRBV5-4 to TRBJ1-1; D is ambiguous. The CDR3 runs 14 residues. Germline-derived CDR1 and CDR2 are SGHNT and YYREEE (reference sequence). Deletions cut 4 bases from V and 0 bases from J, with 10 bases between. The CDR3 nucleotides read TGTGCCAGCAGCCCGGGTGGGATGAACACTGAAGCTTTCTTT. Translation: CASSPGGMNTEAFF.

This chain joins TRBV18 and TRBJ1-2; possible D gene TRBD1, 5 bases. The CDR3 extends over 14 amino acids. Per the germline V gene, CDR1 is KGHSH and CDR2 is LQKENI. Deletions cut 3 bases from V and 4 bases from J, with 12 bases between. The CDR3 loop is CASSPGHSPYGYTF. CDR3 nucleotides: TGTGCCAGCTCACCGGGGCACTCTCCCTATGGCTACACCTTC. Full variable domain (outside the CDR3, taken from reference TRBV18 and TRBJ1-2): NAGVMQNPRHLVRRRGQEARLRCSPMKGHSHVYWYRQLPEEGLKFMVYLQKENIIDESGMPKERFSAEFPKEGPSILRIQQVVRGDSAAYFCASSPGHSPYGYTFGSGTRLTVV.

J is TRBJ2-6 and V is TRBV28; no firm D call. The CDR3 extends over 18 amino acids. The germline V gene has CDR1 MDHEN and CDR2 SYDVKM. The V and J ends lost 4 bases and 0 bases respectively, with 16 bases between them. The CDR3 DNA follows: TGTGCCAGCAGTTCCCGGCGGTTACACCGCTCTGGGGCCAACGTCCTGACTTTC. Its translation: CASSSRRLHRSGANVLTF.

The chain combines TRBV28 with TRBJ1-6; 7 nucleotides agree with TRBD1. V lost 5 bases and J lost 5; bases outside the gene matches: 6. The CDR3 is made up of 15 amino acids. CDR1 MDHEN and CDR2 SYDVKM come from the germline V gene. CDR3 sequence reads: CASSLGQQNNSPLHF. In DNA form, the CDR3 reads TGTGCCAGCAGTCTGGGACAGCAGAATAATTCACCCCTCCACTTT.

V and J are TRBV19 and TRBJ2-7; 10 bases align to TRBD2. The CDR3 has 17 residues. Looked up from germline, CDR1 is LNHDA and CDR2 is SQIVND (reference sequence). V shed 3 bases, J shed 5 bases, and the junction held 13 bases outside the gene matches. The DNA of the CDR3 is TGTGCCAGTAGTATTGCCGGGACTAGCGCGGGGAGGAACGAGCAGTACTTC. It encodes CASSIAGTSAGRNEQYF.

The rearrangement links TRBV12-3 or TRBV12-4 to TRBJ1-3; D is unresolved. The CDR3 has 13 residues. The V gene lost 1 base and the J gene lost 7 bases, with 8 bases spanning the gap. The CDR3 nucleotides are TGTGCCAGCAGTTTAGTGTCCGTTAACACCATATATTTT. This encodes CASSLVSVNTIYF.

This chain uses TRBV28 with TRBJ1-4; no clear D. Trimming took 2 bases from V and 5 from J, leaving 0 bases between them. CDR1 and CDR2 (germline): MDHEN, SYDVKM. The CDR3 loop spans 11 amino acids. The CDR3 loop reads CASSLNEKLFF. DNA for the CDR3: TGTGCCAGCAGTTTAAATGAAAAACTGTTTTTT.

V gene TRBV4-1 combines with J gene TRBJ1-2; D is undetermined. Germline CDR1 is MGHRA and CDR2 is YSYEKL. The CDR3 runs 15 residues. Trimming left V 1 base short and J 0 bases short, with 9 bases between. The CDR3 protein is CASSQGATTNYGYTF. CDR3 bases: TGCGCCAGCAGCCAAGGGGCGACGACTAACTATGGCTACACCTTC.

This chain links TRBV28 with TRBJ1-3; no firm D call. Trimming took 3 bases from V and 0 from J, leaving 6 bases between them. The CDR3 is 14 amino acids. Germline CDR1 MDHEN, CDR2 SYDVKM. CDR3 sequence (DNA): TGTGCCAGCAGTTTGGTCCTCTCTGGAAACACCATATATTTT. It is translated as CASSLVLSGNTIYF.

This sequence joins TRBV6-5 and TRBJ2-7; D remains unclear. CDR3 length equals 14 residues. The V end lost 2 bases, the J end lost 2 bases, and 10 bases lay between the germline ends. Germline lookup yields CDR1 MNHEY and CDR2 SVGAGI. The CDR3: CASSYGRRTYEQYF. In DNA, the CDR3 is TGTGCCAGCAGTTACGGTCGGCGCACCTACGAGCAGTACTTC.

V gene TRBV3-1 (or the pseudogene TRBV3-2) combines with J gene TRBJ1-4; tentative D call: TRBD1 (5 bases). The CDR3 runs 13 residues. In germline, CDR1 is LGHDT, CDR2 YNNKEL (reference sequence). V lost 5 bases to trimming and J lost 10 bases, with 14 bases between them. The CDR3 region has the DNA TGTGCCAGCAGCTCACGGGGGGACGGAAAACTGTTTTTT. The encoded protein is CASSSRGDGKLFF.

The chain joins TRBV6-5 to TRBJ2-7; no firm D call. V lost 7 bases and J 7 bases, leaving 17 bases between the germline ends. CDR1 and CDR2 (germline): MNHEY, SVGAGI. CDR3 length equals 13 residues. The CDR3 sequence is CASKWADLREQYF. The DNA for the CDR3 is TGTGCCAGCAAGTGGGCGGACCTACGGGAGCAGTACTTC.

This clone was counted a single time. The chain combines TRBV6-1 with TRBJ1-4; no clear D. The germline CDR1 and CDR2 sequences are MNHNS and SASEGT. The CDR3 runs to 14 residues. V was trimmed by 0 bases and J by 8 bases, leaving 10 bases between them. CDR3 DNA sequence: TGTGCCAGCAGTGAAGCAAAGGGTTGGGAAAAACTGTTTTTT. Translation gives CASSEAKGWEKLFF.